The source of this TCR beta chain is a study of T cell responses to AZD1222 COVID-19 vaccine. Points from the study as a whole: Regions 160-218 and 743-854 dominated among vaccine-associated CD4 TCRs spanning spike.

Concerning this clone: Its antigen is undetermined.

Trimming pared 1 base from V and 0 bases from J, leaving 12 bases between. The CDR3 has 16 amino acids. CDR1 is SEHNR, CDR2 FQNEAQ, per germline (reference sequence). Assay used: immunoSEQ multiplex PCR; TCRdb lists only in-frame clones, some missing. The table shows 150,000 to 160,000 clones, with about 90% occurring only once. This receptor was obtained from an adult in good health. The specimen was peripheral blood, collected on day 0 of MenACWY control vaccination. The V gene is TRBV7-9, the J gene TRBJ1-2, with D unclear. CDR3 amino acids: CASSLVPPGPNYGYTF. CDR3 DNA sequence: TGTGCCAGCAGCTTAGTCCCCCCCGGTCCTAACTATGGCTACACCTTC.